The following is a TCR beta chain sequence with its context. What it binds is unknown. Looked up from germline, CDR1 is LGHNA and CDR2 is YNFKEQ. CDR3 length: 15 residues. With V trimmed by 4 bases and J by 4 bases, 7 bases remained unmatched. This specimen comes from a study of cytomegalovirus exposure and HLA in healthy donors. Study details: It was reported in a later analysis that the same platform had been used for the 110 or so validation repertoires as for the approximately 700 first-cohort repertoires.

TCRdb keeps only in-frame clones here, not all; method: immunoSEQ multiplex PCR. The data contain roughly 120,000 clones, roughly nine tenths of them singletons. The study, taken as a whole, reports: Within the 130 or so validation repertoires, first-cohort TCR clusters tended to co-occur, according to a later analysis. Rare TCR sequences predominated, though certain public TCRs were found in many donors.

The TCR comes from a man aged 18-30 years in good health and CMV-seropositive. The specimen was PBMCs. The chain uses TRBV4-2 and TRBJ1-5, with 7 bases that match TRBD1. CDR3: CASSLEGARNQPQHF. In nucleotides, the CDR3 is TGTGCCAGCAGCCTAGAGGGGGCGAGAAATCAGCCCCAGCATTTT.